The 14 T cell receptor beta chains given below trace back to one sample, sequenced in a study of OX40 agonist ivuxolimab in advanced cancers. TCRdb's copy holds only in-frame clones and misses some; the assay was immunoSEQ multiplex PCR. The table shows 65,000 to 90,000 clones, with 85% to 90% occurring only once. The starting material was CD4+ or CD8+ T cells sorted from blood, obtained in a trial of the OX40 agonist ivuxolimab. The receptors shown here come from an adult with an advanced solid tumor such as melanoma, head and neck, liver or kidney cancer.

The genes are TRBV19 and TRBJ2-3; 8 nucleotides align to TRBD2. The V and J ends lost 3 bases and 2 bases, in that order; junction bases with no gene match: 4. This CDR3 comprises 15 residues. In germline, CDR1 is LNHDA, CDR2 SQIVND (reference sequence). The CDR3 loop reads CASSMGLGLTDTQYF. DNA for the CDR3: TGTGCCAGTAGTATGGGACTAGGCCTCACAGATACGCAGTATTTT.

This clone occurred once. The V and J genes are TRBV19 and TRBJ2-1; 9 bases map to TRBD2. Germline CDR1 and CDR2: LNHDA and SQIVND (reference sequence). The CDR3 is 15 residues long. V shed 4 bases, J shed 7 bases, and the junction held 8 bases outside the gene matches. CDR3: CASSSLGLAQNEQFF. In nucleotides, the CDR3 is TGTGCCAGTAGTAGCCTTGGACTAGCGCAGAATGAGCAGTTCTTC.

The V call is TRBV5-8, the J call TRBJ1-1, with D tentatively TRBD1 (5 bases). V lost 3 bases to trimming and J lost 3 bases, with 15 bases between them. The germline V gene has CDR1 SGHTS and CDR2 YDEGEE. The CDR3 sequence is 15 residues long. Here the CDR3 DNA reads TGTGCCAGCAGCTCGATTACTGACAGCTACACTGAAGCTTTCTTT. It encodes CASSSITDSYTEAFF.

The J gene is TRBJ2-3, the V gene TRBV27, with a possible D match to TRBD2 (5 bases). The CDR3 consists of 14 residues. The V gene lost 5 bases and the J gene lost 6 bases, with 15 bases spanning the gap. Germline V gene lookup returns CDR1 MNHEY and CDR2 SMNVEV (reference sequence). DNA of the CDR3: TGTGCCAGCAGTCTACTAGTGGGTTCGGATACGCAGTATTTT. It yields the protein CASSLLVGSDTQYF.

The V gene is TRBV6-5, the J gene TRBJ2-7; D is perhaps TRBD1 (7 bases). Germline V CDR1 and CDR2: MNHEY, SVGAGI. This CDR3 contains 16 residues. V was cut by 4 bases and J by 0 bases, with 16 bases left in between. The CDR3 region is CASSFDRASDSYEQYF. CDR3 DNA: TGTGCCAGCAGTTTCGACAGGGCTAGCGACTCCTACGAGCAGTACTTC.

This clone has just a few counts. The V gene is TRBV27, the J gene TRBJ1-6; D is unresolved. The V end was cut by 4 bases, the J end by 3 bases, with 7 bases between. CDR1 and CDR2 from the germline V gene are MNHEY and SMNVEV (reference sequence). CDR3 length: 14 residues. As DNA, the CDR3 is TGTGCCAGCAGTTACGGCCTCTATAATTCACCCCTCCACTTT. The encoded protein is CASSYGLYNSPLHF.

The V gene is TRBV7-2, the J gene TRBJ2-1; D is possibly TRBD2 (5 bases). Germline assignment: CDR1 SGHTA and CDR2 FQGNSA. Deletions cut 4 bases from V and 3 bases from J, with 13 bases between. The CDR3 spans 15 residues. The CDR3 nucleotides read TGTGCCAGCAGCTCCGTACCGGGAAGCTACAATGAGCAGTTCTTC. Its translation is CASSSVPGSYNEQFF.

The chain uses TRBV5-6 and TRBJ1-2, with D uncertain. The CDR3 sequence is 16 residues long. V was cut by 4 bases and J by 5 bases, with 21 bases left in between. Germline V gene sequence: CDR1 SGHDT, CDR2 YYEEEE. The CDR3 sequence: CASSRPPGRPLYGYTF. DNA for the CDR3: TGTGCCAGCAGCCGCCCTCCGGGGAGGCCGCTTTATGGCTACACCTTC.

The genes are TRBV29-1 and TRBJ2-1, with 10 bases matching TRBD2. The germline V gene encodes CDR1 SQVTM and CDR2 ANQGSEA. With V trimmed by 0 bases and J by 4 bases, 6 bases remained unmatched. This CDR3 has 16 amino acids. The CDR3 reads CSVEDGTSGVYNEQFF. For the CDR3, the DNA is TGCAGCGTTGAAGATGGTACTAGCGGGGTTTACAATGAGCAGTTCTTC.

The chain uses TRBV12-5 and TRBJ2-1; D possibly corresponds to TRBD1 (5 bases). CDR3 size: 12 residues. CDR1 LGHNT and CDR2 FRNRAP come from the germline V gene. V was shortened by 5 bases and J by 9 bases, with 11 bases between the two germline ends. In DNA form, the CDR3 reads TGTGCTAGTGGTGGGCCTACAGGTGAGCAGTTCTTC. It specifies CASGGPTGEQFF.

The rearrangement uses TRBV5-6 and TRBJ2-3, with D maybe TRBD2 (6 bases). The germline V gene encodes CDR1 SGHDT and CDR2 YYEEEE. This CDR3 is 16 amino acids long. V lost 0 bases and J lost 0, with 11 bases in between. CDR3 nucleotide sequence: TGTGCCAGCAGCTTGGCGACTAGTCGTAGCACAGATACGCAGTATTTT. It translates to CASSLATSRSTDTQYF.

This chain connects TRBV4-2 to TRBJ1-1; tentative D call: TRBD1 (5 bases). Per the germline V gene, CDR1 is LGHNA and CDR2 is YNFKEQ. V was cut by 4 bases and J by 7 bases, with 7 bases left in between. The CDR3 runs to 11 residues. The CDR3, as DNA: TGTGCCAGCAGCCCGGGGGTTGAAGCTTTCTTT. Protein: CASSPGVEAFF.

The rearrangement links TRBV28 to TRBJ1-6; D gene unclear. Per germline, CDR1 MDHEN and CDR2 SYDVKM. There are 12 residues in the CDR3. V was shortened by 7 bases and J by 7 bases, with 8 bases between the two germline ends. The CDR3 region has the DNA TGTGCCAGCAACCAACCCAATTCACCCCTCCACTTT. Translated, it gives CASNQPNSPLHF.

This clone came up once. The V call is TRBV9, the J call TRBJ2-7, with D unresolved. V gave up 0 bases and J gave up 0 bases, with 7 bases separating them. Germline CDR1 SGDLS, CDR2 YYNGEE. The CDR3 consists of 14 residues. The CDR3 DNA reads as TGTGCCAGCAGCGTAGACAGCAGCTCCTACGAGCAGTACTTC. Amino acids: CASSVDSSSYEQYF.